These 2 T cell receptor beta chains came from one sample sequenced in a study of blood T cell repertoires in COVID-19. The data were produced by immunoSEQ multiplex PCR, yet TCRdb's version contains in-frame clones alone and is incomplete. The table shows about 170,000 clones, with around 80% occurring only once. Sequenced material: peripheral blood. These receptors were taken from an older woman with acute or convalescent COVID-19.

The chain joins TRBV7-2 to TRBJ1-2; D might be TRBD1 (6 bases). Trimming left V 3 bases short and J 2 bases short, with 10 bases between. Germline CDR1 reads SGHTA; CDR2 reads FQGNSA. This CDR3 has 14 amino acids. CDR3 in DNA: TGTGCCAGCAGCTTTAACAGGGACAACTATGGCTACACCTTC. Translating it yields CASSFNRDNYGYTF.

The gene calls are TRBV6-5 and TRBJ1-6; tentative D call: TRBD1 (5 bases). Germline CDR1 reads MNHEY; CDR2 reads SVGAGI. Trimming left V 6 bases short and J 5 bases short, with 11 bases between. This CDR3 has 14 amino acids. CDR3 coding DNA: TGTGCCAGCAGAATGACAGCCGATAATTCACCCCTCCACTTT. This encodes CASRMTADNSPLHF.